This TCR beta chain derives from a study of CD8 T cells in ankylosing spondylitis. Study-wide points: Made up of several highly homologous variants, a TCR beta motif appeared characteristic of ankylosing spondylitis blood.

For this clonotype: Its antigen is unknown.

In TCRdb, the 5' RACE reads were re-called with MiXCR into one record per CDR3 protein. The table shows 35,000 to 40,000 distinct CDR3 sequences, with more than 15% occurring only once. Trimming shortened V by 4 bases and J by 0 bases, and 25 bases separated the two germline ends. Germline loops: CDR1 SGHRS, CDR2 YFSETQ. The CDR3 sequence is 19 residues long. The chain has TRBV5-1 and TRBJ1-1; weak D call: TRBD1 (6 bases). The receptor was derived from a male donor with ankylosing spondylitis or in good health (not recorded which). The sequencing sample was made of blood. For the CDR3, the DNA is TGCGCCAGCAGCCCATTAGCAATGTACAGGGTCCGATTGAACACTGAAGCTTTCTTT. Its translation is CASSPLAMYRVRLNTEAFF. Filled out from reference TRBV5-1 and TRBJ1-1, the complete variable domain reads KAGVTQTPRYLIKTRGQQVTLSCSPISGHRSVSWYQQTPGQGLQFLFEYFSETQRNKGNFPGRFSGRQFSNSRSEMNVSTLELGDSALYLCASSPLAMYRVRLNTEAFFGQGTRLTVV.